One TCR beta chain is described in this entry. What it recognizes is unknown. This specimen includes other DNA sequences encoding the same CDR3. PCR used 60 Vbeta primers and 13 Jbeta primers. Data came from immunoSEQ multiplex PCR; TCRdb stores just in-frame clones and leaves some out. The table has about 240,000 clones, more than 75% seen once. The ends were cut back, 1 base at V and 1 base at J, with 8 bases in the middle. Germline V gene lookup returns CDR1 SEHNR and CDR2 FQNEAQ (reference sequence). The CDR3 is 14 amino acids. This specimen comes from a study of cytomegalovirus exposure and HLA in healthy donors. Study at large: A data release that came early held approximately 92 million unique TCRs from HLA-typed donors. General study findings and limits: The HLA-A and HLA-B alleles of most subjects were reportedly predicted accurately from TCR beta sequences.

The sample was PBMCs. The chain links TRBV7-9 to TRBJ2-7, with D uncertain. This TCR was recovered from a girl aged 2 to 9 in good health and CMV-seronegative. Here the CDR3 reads CASSLELYSYEQYF. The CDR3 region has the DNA TGTGCCAGCAGCTTAGAACTTTATTCCTACGAGCAGTACTTC. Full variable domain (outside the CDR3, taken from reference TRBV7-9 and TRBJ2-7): DTGVSQNPRHKITKRGQNVTFRCDPISEHNRLYWYRQTLGQGPEFLTYFQNEAQLEKSRLLSDRFSAERPKGSFSTLEIQRTEQGDSAMYLCASSLELYSYEQYFGPGTRLTVT.